The T cell receptor beta chain under discussion was sequenced for a study of CD8 T cells in Susac syndrome. Overall study results and limits: Individuals included in the TCR sequencing and HLA analysis were acknowledged by the study to be relatively few in number.

RNA totalling about 0.45 to 1 ug underwent reverse transcription with random hexamers. The authors amplified TCR beta CDR3 across 54 Vbeta and 13 Jbeta using immunoSEQ multiplex PCR. TCRdb ran MiXCR on the immunoSEQ multiplex PCR reads and lists one entry per CDR3 protein. The data contain approximately 180,000 distinct CDR3 sequences, around 95% of them singletons. This CDR3 has 12 residues. Trimming left V 6 bases short and J 6 bases short, with 12 bases between. CDR1 is GTSNPN, CDR2 SVGIG, per germline (reference sequence). High-throughput TCR beta sequencing covered peripheral CD8+ and CD4+ T cells. While CD8+ and CD4+ T cells were isolated negatively, TEMRA cells were enriched by FACS. Concerning this clonotype itself: Its antigen is undetermined.

The specimen was CD4+ T cells from PBMCs. The TCR originated in a human donor with multiple sclerosis. This chain connects TRBV30 to TRBJ1-5; a weak D match, TRBD1 (5 bases). The CDR3 region has the DNA TGTGCCTGCGACCGGAGGGGTCAGCCCCAGCATTTT. This encodes CACDRRGQPQHF. The variable domain in full, with the rest retrieved from reference TRBV30 and TRBJ1-5, is SQTIHQWPATLVQPVGSPLSLECTVEGTSNPNLYWYRQAAGRGLQLLFYSVGIGQISSEVPQNLSASRPQDRQFILSSKKLLLSDSGFYLCACDRRGQPQHFGDGTRLSIL.